The 13 T cell receptor beta chains listed next were all sequenced from one sample in a study of post-analysis software for immune sequencing data. Study outcomes and limitations: Several TRBV segments were more frequent in patients than controls; TRBV5-6, TRBV5-1 and TRBV20-1 belonged to this group.

Sequencing libraries made from TCR beta cDNA carried unique molecular identifiers. TCRdb passed the PCR reads through MiXCR, listing each CDR3 protein once. The sample comprises about 680,000 distinct CDR3 sequences, around 64% of which are singletons, and about 10% rests with the top ten. No cognate antigen is known for these TCRs. Sequenced sample: blood. These receptor sequences come from a girl aged 2 to 9 with multiple sclerosis.

This clonotype was detected once. The junction departs from germline at one end; a sequencing error may be responsible. V and J are TRBV20-1 and TRBJ2-3; D is undetermined. The germline V gene has CDR1 DFQATT and CDR2 SNEGSKA (reference sequence). CDR3 size: 14 residues. The CDR3 loop is CSAGDGGSTDTQYF. In DNA, the CDR3 is TGCAGTGCTGGAGACGGTGGGTCCACAGATACGCAGTATTTT.

This chain links TRBV6-5 with TRBJ2-1; D gene unclear. CDR3 size: 13 residues. Trimming shortened V by 0 bases and J by 12 bases, and 12 bases separated the two germline ends. Germline V lookup: CDR1 MNHEY, CDR2 SVGAGI. CDR3 in amino acids: CASSYSTGYAQFF. The CDR3 DNA is TGTGCCAGCAGTTACTCTACCGGTTATGCGCAGTTCTTC.

The chain links TRBV6-5 to TRBJ2-5; 8 bases line up with TRBD1. The CDR3 is 16 amino acids. Per the germline V gene, CDR1 is MNHEY and CDR2 is SVGAGI. V gave up 3 bases and J gave up 5 bases; unmatched junction bases: 11. CDR3 loop: CASSYFGQGGRETQYF. In nucleotides, the CDR3 is TGTGCCAGCAGTTATTTCGGACAGGGTGGGCGGGAGACCCAGTACTTC.

This clonotype appeared a single time. V usage is TRBV12-3 or TRBV12-4 and J usage is TRBJ2-1; 12 positions match TRBD2. The CDR3 spans 14 residues. V trimming: 6 bases; J trimming: 6 bases; junction bases outside the gene matches: 3. The CDR3 coding sequence is TGTGCCAGCAGCCGGACTAGCGGGATCAATGAGCAGTTCTTC. It is translated as CASSRTSGINEQFF.

The genes are TRBV27 and TRBJ1-2; 7 bases align to TRBD1. CDR3 size: 13 residues. CDR1 is MNHEY, CDR2 SMNVEV, per germline (reference sequence). The J segment lost 4 bases and the V segment lost 7 bases, leaving 6 bases of the junction unmatched. CDR3 in DNA: TGTGCCAGCAAGGGCAGGGACAGCTATGGCTACACCTTC. It yields the protein CASKGRDSYGYTF.

The rearrangement uses TRBV10-3 and TRBJ1-1, with TRBD1 matching 7 bases. Losses at the gene ends were 6 bases for V and 5 bases for J; bases not matched to a gene: 9. Looked up from germline, CDR1 is ENHRY and CDR2 is SYGVKD. The CDR3 consists of 14 residues. The DNA of the CDR3 is TGTGCCATCAGAACTGAAGGGGGCCGAACTGAAGCTTTCTTT. This encodes CAIRTEGGRTEAFF.

The chain combines TRBV3-1 with TRBJ2-7, with 7 bases aligning to TRBD2. Unmatched junction bases numbered 9, after V lost 4 bases and J lost 3 bases. The germline V gene has CDR1 LGHDT and CDR2 YNNKEL (reference sequence). CDR3 length: 15 residues. CDR3 DNA: TGTGCCAGCAGCCCCCGGCAGCGGGGAGGCTACGAGCAGTACTTC. Its protein product is CASSPRQRGGYEQYF.

V and J are TRBV5-1 and TRBJ2-5; 7 bases fit TRBD1. The germline V gene has CDR1 SGHRS and CDR2 YFSETQ. V lost 5 bases and J lost 5; bases outside the gene matches: 6. The CDR3 covers 13 residues. The CDR3 DNA follows: TGCGCCAGCAGGCAGGGGGTAGAGGAGACCCAGTACTTC. Its protein product is CASRQGVEETQYF.

This clonotype came up a few times. The chain combines TRBV7-8 with TRBJ2-3; D uncertain. CDR3 size: 14 residues. Germline V CDR1 and CDR2: SGHVS, FQNEAQ. V lost 3 bases and J 5 bases, leaving 12 bases between the germline ends. CDR3 loop: CASSFGSSRDTQYF. In nucleotides, the CDR3 is TGTGCCAGCAGCTTTGGGTCTAGTCGAGATACGCAGTATTTT.

The rearrangement joins TRBV12-3 or TRBV12-4 to TRBJ2-5, with 7 nucleotides matching TRBD1. Matching the DNA end better, TRBJ2-7 makes the J call doubtful. This CDR3 spans 12 amino acids. CDR3 sequence (DNA): TGTGCCAGCAGTCCAGGGGGAACCGAGCAGTACTTC. This codes for CASSPGGTEQYF.

The chain has TRBV20-1 and TRBJ2-5; maybe TRBD2 (6 bases). The germline V gene encodes CDR1 DFQATT and CDR2 SNEGSKA (reference sequence). CDR3 length: 13 amino acids. The V and J ends lost 1 base and 2 bases respectively, with 8 bases between them. The CDR3 region has the DNA TGCAGTGCTAGAGGTCTAGCGCAAGAGACCCAGTACTTC. It is translated as CSARGLAQETQYF.

The rearrangement joins TRBV28 to TRBJ2-5; D possibly corresponds to TRBD1 (5 bases). Germline V gene sequence: CDR1 MDHEN, CDR2 SYDVKM. This CDR3 comprises 13 residues. Trimming pared 6 bases from V and 7 bases from J, leaving 15 bases between. The CDR3 sequence: CASSAGWGGTQYF. The CDR3 DNA reads TGTGCCAGCAGCGCCGGGTGGGGCGGGACCCAGTACTTC. Together with reference TRBV28 and TRBJ2-5, the CDR3 gives the full variable domain: DVKVTQSSRYLVKRTGEKVFLECVQDMDHENMFWYRQDPGLGLRLIYFSYDVKMKEKGDIPEGYSVSREKKERFSLILESASTNQTSMYLCASSAGWGGTQYFGPGTRLLVL.

This clonotype was observed once. The chain links TRBV25-1 to TRBJ2-1; TRBD2 agrees at 8 bases. V lost 5 bases to trimming and J lost 1 base; unmatched junction nucleotides: 4. This CDR3 is 15 amino acids long. Per the germline V gene, CDR1 is MGHDK and CDR2 is SYGVNS. The CDR3 loop is CASSIPGGSYNEQFF. DNA of the CDR3: TGTGCCAGCAGTATCCCGGGAGGGTCCTACAATGAGCAGTTCTTC.